The text below deals with one TCR beta chain. What it binds is not known. These data originate in a study of beta chain features in type 1 diabetes. General study findings and limits: For Type 1 diabetes patients, all four CD4+ subsets carried TCRB CDR3s that were moderately but significantly shorter. There were fewer insertions and more deletions at the VDJ junctions of type 1 diabetes patients.

CDR3 length equals 14 residues. Germline trimming cut 4 bases from V and 1 base from J; bases unmatched to any gene: 3. CDR1 and CDR2 from the germline V gene are SGHDT and YYEEEE. All of the isolated RNA was reverse transcribed, so expressed TCRB transcripts were sequenced. Clones were sequenced by immunoSEQ multiplex PCR, and TCRdb holds only the in-frame ones, with some missing. This sample has about 150,000 clones, with 7% to 9% found just once. The chain links TRBV5-6 to TRBJ2-3, with TRBD1 identical over 7 bases. This TCR was recovered from a man younger than 35 with type 1 diabetes. The sequencing sample was made of central memory CD4+ T cells from blood. CDR3 in amino acids: CASSRDSRTDTQYF. The CDR3 nucleotides are TGTGCCAGCAGCCGGGACAGCCGCACAGATACGCAGTATTTT.